This T cell receptor (beta chain) was observed in a study of T cell changes during pregnancy in multiple sclerosis. Assay used: immunoSEQ multiplex PCR; TCRdb lists only in-frame clones, some missing. This repertoire shows 80,000 or so clones, approximately 93% found once; its top ten account for more than 0.95%. V was clipped by 4 bases and J by 7 bases; unmatched bases: 11. CDR1 is SGHRS and CDR2 is YFSETQ in the germline V gene. The CDR3 spans 14 residues. The chain combines TRBV5-1 with TRBJ2-7; TRBD1 aligns across 7 bases. The source is a female donor in good health, enrolled as a control in a pregnancy study. The specimen comprised peripheral blood, sampled in the second trimester of pregnancy. The CDR3 is CASSPPSGGTEQYF. The CDR3 DNA follows: TGCGCCAGCAGCCCCCCTTCAGGGGGTACTGAGCAGTACTTC.